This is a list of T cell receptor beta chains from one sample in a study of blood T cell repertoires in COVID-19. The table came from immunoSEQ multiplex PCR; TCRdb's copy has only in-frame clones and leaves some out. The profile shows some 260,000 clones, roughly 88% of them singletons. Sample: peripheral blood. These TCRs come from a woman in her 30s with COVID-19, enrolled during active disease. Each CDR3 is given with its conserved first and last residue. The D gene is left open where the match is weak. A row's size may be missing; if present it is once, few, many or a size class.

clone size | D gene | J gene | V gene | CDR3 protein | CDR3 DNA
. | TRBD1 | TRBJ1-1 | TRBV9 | CASRGTGGNTEAFF | TGTGCCAGCAGGGGGACAGGGGGGAACACTGAAGCTTTCTTT
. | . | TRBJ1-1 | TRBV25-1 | CASSEVGRAYTEAFF | TGTGCCAGCAGTGAAGTAGGCAGGGCCTACACTGAAGCTTTCTTT
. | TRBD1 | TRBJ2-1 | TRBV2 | CASRDRADYNEQFF | TGTGCCAGCAGGGACAGGGCGGATTACAATGAGCAGTTCTTC
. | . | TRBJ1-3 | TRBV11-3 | CASSFLGNTIYF | TGTGCCAGCAGCTTTCTTGGAAACACCATATATTTT
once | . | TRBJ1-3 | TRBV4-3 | CASSQDPRQGNTIYF | TGCGCCAGCAGCCAAGATCCGCGGCAAGGAAACACCATATATTTT
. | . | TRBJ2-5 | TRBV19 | CASSALAGPQETQYF | TGTGCCAGTAGTGCCCTGGCGGGGCCGCAAGAGACCCAGTACTTC
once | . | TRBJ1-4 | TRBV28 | CASSLAGWGGLGEKLFF | TGTGCCAGCAGTTTAGCTGGATGGGGGGGGCTTGGGGAAAAACTGTTTTTT
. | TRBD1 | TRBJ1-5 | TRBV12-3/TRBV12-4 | CASSLGGRGAQHF | TGTGCCAGCAGTCTCGGCGGCAGGGGGGCCCAGCATTTT
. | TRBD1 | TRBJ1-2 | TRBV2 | CASSEGGQLHGYTF | TGTGCCAGCAGTGAAGGGGGACAGCTTCATGGCTACACCTTC
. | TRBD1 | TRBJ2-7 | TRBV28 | CASSPGTVAYEQYF | TGTGCCAGCAGCCCTGGGACAGTTGCCTACGAGCAGTACTTC
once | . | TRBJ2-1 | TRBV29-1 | CSVTEYNEQFF | TGCAGCGTAACAGAATACAATGAGCAGTTCTTC
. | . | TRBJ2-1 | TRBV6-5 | CASSLQGDEQFF | TGTGCCAGCAGTTTACAGGGAGATGAGCAGTTCTTC
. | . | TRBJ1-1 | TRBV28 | CASLLKTGTLEAFF | TGTGCCAGCCTTCTCAAGACAGGTACCCTTGAAGCTTTCTTT
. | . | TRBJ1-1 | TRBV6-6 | CASSPITLHHRAIEAFF | TGTGCCAGCAGTCCCATTACGTTGCACCACAGGGCTATTGAAGCTTTCTTT
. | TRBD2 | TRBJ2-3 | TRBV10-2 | CASSVAGSTDTQYF | TGCGCCAGCAGCGTAGCGGGGAGTACAGATACGCAGTATTTT
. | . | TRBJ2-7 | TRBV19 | CASSIPGVSSYEQYF | TGTGCCAGTAGTATTCCCGGGGTATCCTCCTACGAGCAGTACTTC
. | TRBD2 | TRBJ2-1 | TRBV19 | CASSITGGGAGYEQFF | TGTGCCAGTAGTATAACGGGCGGGGGGGCCGGCTATGAGCAGTTCTTC
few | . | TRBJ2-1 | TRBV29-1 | CSVEGDSNSYNEQFF | TGCAGCGTTGAGGGTGACAGCAACTCCTACAATGAGCAGTTCTTC
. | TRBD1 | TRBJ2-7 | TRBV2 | CASRAARDSFYEQYF | TGTGCCAGCAGGGCCGCTCGGGACAGTTTTTACGAGCAGTACTTC